Detailed here is one T cell receptor beta chain. There are many counts of this clonotype. Which antigen it targets is not known. Base qualities are not at hand, and no much larger clone is one base apart. The sample comes from a study of identical twins (dated by TCRdb to 2015 to 2016). Regarding the study in general: TCR alpha and beta repertoires from monozygotic twins, unrelated adults of various ages and cord blood were deep-sequenced to test whether fetal clonotypes persist. To rule out contamination, replicate twin experiments were performed at different times with different library preparation protocols.

Library method: 5' RACE. Data came from an Illumina HiSeq 2000. A universal primer binding site was added through template switching, and the final cDNA carried a unique molecular identifier so that TCR cDNA molecules could be counted accurately. Specific primers in the conserved constant-segment region were used to synthesize first-strand cDNA for TCR alpha and beta chains. To control for contamination, every cDNA library was double barcoded, receiving both a SMART-Mk sample barcode and Illumina barcodes. Two successive PCR steps introduced TruSeq adapter sequences along with Illumina sample barcodes. TCR alpha and beta cDNA libraries were sequenced on the Illumina HiSeq platform with custom primers. Per the authors' processing: MiGEC was used to process raw reads and extract unique molecular identifiers, and MiXCR was used to find CDR3 positions. For each individual, recombination models were inferred using an EM algorithm with the repgenHMM and IGoR tools. Shared clonotypes were analyzed with the tcR package in R, and sharing was normalized by the product of cloneset sizes. To study raw recombination free of thymic and clonal selection effects, out-of-frame nonproductive sequences were analyzed. TCRdb handled the public reads itself, with Q25 trimming in fastp and clone calling in MiXCR, and kept productive beta chains. Identical CDR3 protein sequences are pooled into one entry, listed with their most common genes and DNA. The V and J calls reflect TCRdb's pipeline rather than the authors' work. This sample gives approximately 690,000 distinct CDR3 sequences in total; over 5% of them show up just once. 1.5% to 2% of the sample is held by the ten biggest clonotypes.

The research as a whole found: Because the same donors could not be followed over many years, conclusions were based on cross-sectional statistical analysis. Out-of-frame TCR alpha sequences shared between twins showed an excess of low generation-probability sequences compared with coincidental sharing between unrelated individuals. Abundant cord blood beta clonotypes carried fewer insertions; young adult naive repertoires showed a weaker similar trend, while memory repertoires showed none. A weaker excess of twin sharing was found in beta out-of-frame sequences because the signal-to-noise ratio was lowered by fewer shared sequences. In monozygotic twins, recombination models systematically underestimated out-of-frame TCR alpha sharing, but the models matched the sharing seen between unrelated individuals. Zero-insertion analyses could be partly confounded by invariant T cells such as MAIT and iNKT, though diverse VJ usage argued against such confounding for most clonotypes.

Every donor in the study was a healthy Caucasian. Three unrelated non-twin adults were also sequenced: a male aged 18 to 30, a male aged 50 to 59 and a female aged 50 to 59. Miltenyi CD45RO+ enrichment and human naive T-cell isolation kits were used to isolate memory (CD45RO+) and naive T cells from PBMC. The junction shows trimming of 4 bases on V and 3 bases on J, plus 18 bases between the germline ends. From a lookup of the germline V gene, CDR1 and CDR2 are MNHEY and SVGAGI. Measured from the cysteine to the phenylalanine, the CDR3 is 16 residues long. The read is trimmed to its CDR3 DNA, 48 bases read in frame from base 1.

The material sequenced was naive T cells sorted from blood. The meaning of the sample's cell subset or site label: cells isolated with a human naive T-cell isolation kit. The receptor was isolated from a young man in good health. The rearrangement combines TRBV6-5 with TRBJ2-5; too little of a D gene remains to name it. The CDR3 has the sequence CASSSTPEIRKETQYF. The nucleotide sequence is TGTGCCAGCAGTTCGACCCCGGAAATACGAAAAGAGACCCAGTACTTC.